Described below is a single T cell receptor (beta chain) sequence and its context. Enrollees, about 18 to 95 years old, lived in 25 or so US areas. The CDR3 runs 15 residues. Germline V gene data show CDR1 as SGHKS and CDR2 as YYEKEE (reference sequence). With 3 bases clipped from V and 1 base from J, the junction kept 5 bases outside the gene matches. The data were taken from a study of blood T cell repertoires in COVID-19. The data were produced by immunoSEQ multiplex PCR, yet TCRdb's version contains in-frame clones alone and is incomplete. Seen here are 150,000 or so clones, 70% to 85% observed once, and the top ten hold roughly 15%.

The clonotype comes from a man aged 45-65 years who had recovered from COVID-19. V usage is TRBV5-5 and J usage is TRBJ2-3; TRBD1 aligns across 7 bases. Sequencing input: PBMCs or T cells enriched from blood (not recorded which). CDR3 sequence (DNA): TGTGCCAGCAGCTCCACCGGGACAGGCACAGATACGCAGTATTTT. It translates to CASSSTGTGTDTQYF.